Listed here is a single T cell receptor beta chain. Assay used: immunoSEQ multiplex PCR; TCRdb lists only in-frame clones, some missing. The sample has about 15,000 clones; roughly 74% are singletons. These data are taken from a study of ipilimumab plus nivolumab after autologous stem cell transplantation. Study-wide background: Typical patient got roughly 5 ipilimumab doses and roughly eight nivolumab doses (median).

Ipilimumab, 1 mg/kg, started 14 to 28 days after autologous transplant. The receptor was derived from a male donor with primary mediastinal lymphoma. The specimen comprised PBMCs, sampled in a trial of ipilimumab plus nivolumab as post-transplant consolidation.

CDR3 residues: CASSPLRTELPTDTQYF. CDR3 bases: TGTGCCAGCAGCCCTTTAAGAACAGAACTCCCCACAGATACGCAGTATTTT. The chain recombines TRBV9 with TRBJ2-3, with D unclear. Germline CDR1 and CDR2: SGDLS and YYNGEE. The CDR3 is 17 residues long. V was trimmed by 4 bases and J by 2 bases, leaving 20 bases between them.